The 30 T cell receptor beta chains below were found in one sample sequenced in a study of T cells in Graves' hyperthyroidism and ophthalmopathy. TCR beta CDR3 regions were amplified from RNA. HTBI primers were the set used in a first-round RT-PCR of the TCR CDR3. TCRdb re-analysed the multiplex PCR reads in MiXCR, keeping a single row per CDR3 protein. The sample consists of about 640,000 distinct CDR3 sequences, roughly 20% of them appearing once. The sequenced sample was blood. Every receptor here comes from a man aged 30-40 years with Graves' ophthalmopathy.

This sequence joins TRBV12-3 or TRBV12-4 and TRBJ2-3; possible D gene TRBD1, 5 bases. V gave up 5 bases and J gave up 7 bases, with 16 bases separating them. This CDR3 spans 14 amino acids. CDR3 protein: CASSLARVEYTQYF. For the CDR3, the DNA is TGTGCCAGCAGTCTGGCCAGGGTGGAATATACGCAGTATTTT.

The chain combines TRBV30 with TRBJ2-5; D not certain. Trimming cost V 3 bases and J 2 bases, with 13 bases left between them. Germline V gene data show CDR1 as GTSNPN and CDR2 as SVGIG (reference sequence). CDR3 size: 14 residues. The CDR3 sequence: CAWSGDQIQETQYF. The CDR3 DNA is TGTGCCTGGAGCGGCGACCAGATTCAAGAGACCCAGTACTTC.

This clonotype came up a few times. The chain joins TRBV7-6 to TRBJ2-2; D might be TRBD1 (6 bases). Trimming pared 4 bases from V and 7 bases from J, leaving 13 bases between. Germline CDR1 and CDR2: SGHVS and FNYEAQ. This CDR3 contains 14 residues. CDR3 nucleotide sequence: TGTGCCAGCAGCTCAGAGGGACAACTCGGGGAGCTGTTTTTT. Translated, it gives CASSSEGQLGELFF.

This clonotype has more than one count but fewer than ten. The chain is built from TRBV27 and TRBJ2-2; 9 bases are a match to TRBD2. The J segment lost 4 bases and the V segment lost 5 bases, leaving 5 bases of the junction unmatched. Looked up from germline, CDR1 is MNHEY and CDR2 is SMNVEV (reference sequence). CDR3 length: 15 residues. CDR3 in amino acids: CASSRTSVGTGELFF. CDR3 DNA: TGTGCCAGCAGTAGGACTAGCGTTGGCACCGGGGAGCTGTTTTTT.

The CDR3 DNA reads as TGTGCCAGCAGCTTACTGTCCGACTCGGGAGAGACCCAGTACTTC. This sequence encodes CASSLLSDSGETQYF. V gene TRBV7-9 combines with J gene TRBJ2-5; D gene ambiguous. Per the germline V gene, CDR1 is SEHNR and CDR2 is FQNEAQ (reference sequence). The CDR3 runs 15 residues. V was shortened by 2 bases and J by 4 bases, with 14 bases between the two germline ends.

This clonotype was detected a few times. The V call is TRBV20-1, the J call TRBJ2-7; the D gene could be TRBD1 or TRBD2 (7 bases each). The germline CDR1 and CDR2 sequences are DFQATT and SNEGSKA (reference sequence). Trimming took off 0 bases at V and 6 bases at J, with 15 bases between the two ends. The length of the CDR3 is 14 residues. CDR3 bases: TGCAGTGCTAGAGATGGGGGAGGGGGCGCCGAGCAGTACTTC. This sequence encodes CSARDGGGGAEQYF.

For the CDR3, the DNA is TGTGCCATCAGTGAGTCGAGACAGGCGTCTGAAGCTTTCTTT. It translates to CAISESRQASEAFF. The J gene is TRBJ1-1, the V gene TRBV10-3, with D possibly being TRBD1 (6 bases). Trimming cost V 0 bases and J 6 bases, with 11 bases left between them. Germline lookup yields CDR1 ENHRY and CDR2 SYGVKD. The CDR3 length is 14 residues.

V is TRBV18 and J is TRBJ1-3; a possible D gene is TRBD1 (5 bases). The germline V and J ends were trimmed by 1 base and 0 bases, with 10 bases remaining between them. The CDR3 has 16 residues. Looked up from germline, CDR1 is KGHSH and CDR2 is LQKENI. CDR3 in DNA: TGTGCCAGCTCACCACAAACAGGACTCTCTGGAAACACCATATATTTT. This translates into CASSPQTGLSGNTIYF.

The chain recombines TRBV27 with TRBJ2-5; 7 bases line up with TRBD2. The J segment lost 14 bases and the V segment lost 0 bases, leaving 3 bases of the junction unmatched. The V gene's germline CDR1 is MNHEY and CDR2 SMNVEV (reference sequence). The CDR3 covers 11 residues. The chain's CDR3 is CASSLSGLRYF. CDR3 bases: TGTGCCAGCAGTTTATCGGGACTACGTTACTTC.

The J gene is TRBJ1-1, the V gene TRBV6-5; D possibly corresponds to TRBD1 (5 bases). This CDR3 has 14 amino acids. Germline CDR1 reads MNHEY; CDR2 reads SVGAGI. Trimming took 1 base from V and 1 from J, leaving 7 bases between them. The CDR3: CASSYLRGNTEAFF. Written as DNA, the CDR3 is TGTGCCAGCAGTTACTTGAGGGGGAACACTGAAGCTTTCTTT.

This clonotype was detected only a few times. The chain joins TRBV29-1 to TRBJ2-3; D is possibly TRBD1 or TRBD2 (5 bases each). There are 13 residues in the CDR3. The germline V and J ends were trimmed by 4 bases and 2 bases, with 10 bases remaining between them. Germline V gene data show CDR1 as SQVTM and CDR2 as ANQGSEA. CDR3 DNA sequence: TGCAGCGTTGCCCGGGACGACACAGATACGCAGTATTTT. Translating it yields CSVARDDTDTQYF.

The chain uses TRBV28 and TRBJ2-1, with D hard to call. CDR1 MDHEN and CDR2 SYDVKM come from the germline V gene. Trimming stripped 3 bases from V and 8 bases from J, with 11 bases between. The CDR3 is 13 amino acids. CDR3 DNA sequence: TGTGCCAGCAGTTTCCCCTCGTGGGATGAGCAGTTCTTC. It encodes CASSFPSWDEQFF.

This clonotype showed up many times. This rearrangement joins TRBV2 to TRBJ1-1; D may be TRBD1 (6 bases). Trimming removed 11 bases from V and 5 bases from J, with 18 bases in between. Looked up from germline, CDR1 is SNHLY and CDR2 is FYNNEI. This CDR3 spans 13 amino acids. The CDR3 sequence is CAGRWGAQTEAFF. In DNA form, the CDR3 reads TGTGCCGGGCGCTGGGGGGCTCAAACTGAAGCTTTCTTT.

This clonotype has at least ten counts. The chain employs TRBV28 and TRBJ1-5; D gene unclear. The germline gives CDR1 MDHEN, CDR2 SYDVKM. The CDR3 totals 12 residues. V lost 6 bases, J lost 4 bases, and 7 bases lay in between. This CDR3 is CASRLTNQPQHF. CDR3 nucleotides: TGTGCCAGCAGACTAACAAATCAGCCCCAGCATTTT.

The chain joins TRBV18 to TRBJ1-1, with D possibly matching TRBD1 (5 bases). CDR3 length: 16 amino acids. Looked up from germline, CDR1 is KGHSH and CDR2 is LQKENI. V lost 0 bases to trimming and J lost 1 base, with 12 bases between them. The CDR3 bases are TGTGCCAGCTCACCACCGGGGGTGAGGGGGAACACTGAAGCTTTCTTT. Its protein product is CASSPPGVRGNTEAFF.

This clonotype showed up just once. The V gene is TRBV5-1, the J gene TRBJ2-7; D is possibly TRBD2 (6 bases). The CDR3 contains 15 residues. Germline V gene lookup returns CDR1 SGHRS and CDR2 YFSETQ. V shed 2 bases and J shed 3 bases, with 15 bases lying between them. The CDR3 reads CASSFRYWGDYEQYF. CDR3 sequence (DNA): TGCGCCAGCAGCTTTAGATACTGGGGGGACTACGAGCAGTACTTC. Full variable domain (rest looked up from reference TRBV5-1 and TRBJ2-7): KAGVTQTPRYLIKTRGQQVTLSCSPISGHRSVSWYQQTPGQGLQFLFEYFSETQRNKGNFPGRFSGRQFSNSRSEMNVSTLELGDSALYLCASSFRYWGDYEQYFGPGTRLTVT.

The chain joins TRBV2 to TRBJ2-1; 8 bases match TRBD1. Trimming cost V 5 bases and J 10 bases; bases outside gene matches: 4. Germline V CDR1 and CDR2: SNHLY, FYNNEI. The length of the CDR3 is 12 residues. The CDR3: CASSQGAGEQFF. CDR3 coding DNA: TGTGCCAGCAGTCAGGGGGCAGGGGAGCAGTTCTTC.

The gene calls are TRBV11-2 and TRBJ2-1; 9 positions agree with TRBD2. J gave up 6 bases and V 1 base, and 4 bases lay outside the gene matches. The CDR3 covers 15 residues. Germline lookup yields CDR1 SGHAT and CDR2 FQNNGV. The CDR3 loop is CASSLAGLAGNEQFF. DNA of the CDR3: TGTGCCAGCAGCTTAGCGGGACTAGCAGGCAATGAGCAGTTCTTC.

This clonotype occurred many times. This rearrangement joins TRBV11-2 to TRBJ1-2; a weak D match, TRBD1 (6 bases). CDR1 is SGHAT, CDR2 FQNNGV, per germline. V shed 2 bases and J shed 4 bases, with 14 bases lying between them. The CDR3 has 15 residues. The CDR3 sequence: CASSLTDSGAYGYTF. The CDR3 region has the DNA TGTGCCAGCAGCTTAACAGACTCGGGGGCCTATGGCTACACCTTC. Full variable domain (missing parts from reference TRBV11-2 and TRBJ1-2): EAGVAQSPRYKIIEKRQSVAFWCNPISGHATLYWYQQILGQGPKLLIQFQNNGVVDDSQLPKDRFSAERLKGVDSTLKIQPAKLEDSAVYLCASSLTDSGAYGYTFGSGTRLTVV.

J is TRBJ2-3 and V is TRBV7-9; D is unclear. CDR3 size: 17 residues. V was pared by 6 bases and J by 0 bases, with 19 bases between. CDR1 is SEHNR, CDR2 FQNEAQ, per germline (reference sequence). This chain's CDR3 is CASSFQDSGPSTDTQYF. Here the CDR3 DNA reads TGTGCCAGCAGTTTCCAAGACTCCGGGCCTAGCACAGATACGCAGTATTTT.

In this sample, this clonotype turned up many times. The V and J genes are TRBV7-2 and TRBJ1-2, with 11 bases that match TRBD1. The germline CDR1 and CDR2 sequences are SGHTA and FQGNSA. V shed 5 bases and J 2 bases; nucleotides not matched to a gene: 4. The CDR3 has 15 amino acids. Here the CDR3 reads CASSPWTGGNYGYTF. For the CDR3, the DNA is TGTGCCAGCAGCCCGTGGACAGGGGGCAACTATGGCTACACCTTC.

This clonotype has only a few counts. The chain uses TRBV5-5 and TRBJ2-7; 12 nucleotides agree with TRBD2. Germline CDR1 SGHKS, CDR2 YYEKEE (reference sequence). Trimming took 4 bases from V and 6 from J; bases not matched to a gene: 5. CDR3 length: 14 residues. CDR3 sequence reads: CASSRLAGVAEQYF. As DNA, the CDR3 is TGTGCCAGCAGCAGACTAGCGGGAGTGGCCGAGCAGTACTTC.

This clonotype was seen repeatedly, ten times or more. The CDR3 region is CAITGGMNTEAFF. DNA of the CDR3: TGTGCCATCACGGGGGGCATGAACACTGAAGCTTTCTTT. This chain joins TRBV10-3 and TRBJ1-1; a possible D gene is TRBD1 (6 bases). The CDR3 spans 13 residues. Trimming removed 7 bases from V and 0 bases from J, with 9 bases in between. Germline values: CDR1 ENHRY, CDR2 SYGVKD.

This clonotype was observed many times. V is TRBV28 and J is TRBJ2-7; the D is unclear. From germline, CDR1 is MDHEN and CDR2 SYDVKM. This CDR3 contains 13 residues. V was clipped by 2 bases and J by 2 bases, with 7 bases between them. The CDR3 protein is CASSLGRAYEQYF. CDR3 DNA: TGTGCCAGCAGTTTAGGCAGAGCCTACGAGCAGTACTTC. The full variable domain, rest sourced from reference TRBV28 and TRBJ2-7, is DVKVTQSSRYLVKRTGEKVFLECVQDMDHENMFWYRQDPGLGLRLIYFSYDVKMKEKGDIPEGYSVSREKKERFSLILESASTNQTSMYLCASSLGRAYEQYFGPGTRLTVT.

This clonotype has a handful of counts. CDR3 region: CSVGTGRYQETQYF. For the CDR3, the DNA is TGCAGCGTTGGTACGGGGCGTTACCAAGAGACCCAGTACTTC. The chain uses TRBV29-1 and TRBJ2-5; TRBD1 or TRBD2 may be the D gene (5 bases each). The CDR3 loop spans 14 amino acids. Trimming stripped 4 bases from V and 0 bases from J, with 12 bases between. Germline values: CDR1 SQVTM, CDR2 ANQGSEA.

The rearrangement links TRBV5-4 to TRBJ1-5; D is undetermined. This CDR3 is built from 13 residues. Trimming shortened V by 3 bases and J by 4 bases, and 8 bases separated the two germline ends. The germline CDR1 and CDR2 sequences are SGHNT and YYREEE (reference sequence). The CDR3 loop is CASSSDQNQPQHF. In nucleotides, the CDR3 is TGTGCCAGCAGCTCGGACCAAAATCAGCCCCAGCATTTT.

The chain uses TRBV7-9 and TRBJ2-5, with 9 bases matching TRBD2. Germline CDR1 and CDR2: SEHNR and FQNEAQ (reference sequence). Trimming cost V 5 bases and J 4 bases; bases outside gene matches: 8. The CDR3 has 15 residues. The CDR3: CASSGSGRIGETQYF. The CDR3 nucleotides read TGTGCCAGCAGCGGGAGCGGGAGGATCGGAGAGACCCAGTACTTC.

This clonotype appeared many times. The V call is TRBV11-2, the J call TRBJ1-1; D ambiguous. The CDR3 is 11 residues long. V gave up 6 bases and J gave up 3 bases, with 5 bases separating them. CDR1 SGHAT and CDR2 FQNNGV come from the germline V gene. CDR3 sequence reads: CASSHDTEAFF. CDR3 nucleotides: TGTGCCAGCAGTCACGACACTGAAGCTTTCTTT.

V and J are TRBV3-1 and TRBJ2-2; D might be TRBD1 (5 bases). The CDR3 totals 16 residues. The germline gives CDR1 LGHDT, CDR2 YNNKEL (reference sequence). The V end lost 6 bases, the J end lost 2 bases, and 16 bases lay between the germline ends. This chain's CDR3 is CASSHEVTGNTGELFF. As DNA, the CDR3 is TGTGCCAGCAGTCACGAGGTTACAGGCAACACCGGGGAGCTGTTTTTT.

This clonotype was observed at least ten times. The chain combines TRBV12-3 or TRBV12-4 with TRBJ2-7, with a tentative D call TRBD2 (7 bases). The CDR3 consists of 14 residues. Trimming shortened V by 6 bases and J by 6 bases, and 18 bases separated the two germline ends. DNA for the CDR3: TGTGCCAGCAGCCGTACGGGGGGCAGCGCCGAGCAGTACTTC. Its protein is CASSRTGGSAEQYF.